This T cell receptor beta chain was profiled in a study of graft-versus-host responses after intestinal transplantation. Study results and caveats: In recipient marrow, GvH clones were found, and some appeared first in ileum or blood.

Irradiated stimulators labeled with violet dye, some 200,000 in number, were plated with some 200,000 CFSE-labeled responders. Germline V gives CDR1 SGHDT, CDR2 YYEEEE. This CDR3 has 14 amino acids. J was trimmed by 4 bases and V by 2 bases; bases with no gene match: 3. Assay: immunoSEQ multiplex PCR; the TCRdb copy retains only in-frame clones and omits some. The table lists about 21,000 clones, roughly 30% of them singletons. The material was alloreactive CD8+ T cells from a mixed lymphocyte reaction culture, obtained before intestinal transplant. Subset: CFSE-low proliferating T cells sorted from approximately six-day pre-transplant mixed lymphocyte reaction (GvH or HvG direction). This sequence was found in a human patient who received an intestinal transplant. V and J are TRBV5-6 and TRBJ2-7, with 10 bases matching TRBD1. The CDR3 region has the DNA TGTGCCAGCAGCTTCGGGACAGGGGCGTACGAGCAGTACTTC. This sequence encodes CASSFGTGAYEQYF.